Below, 22 T cell receptor beta chains from the same sample are listed, as sequenced in a study of blood T cell repertoires in COVID-19. Some clones are missing from TCRdb's copy, which holds only in-frame ones; the method was immunoSEQ multiplex PCR. In the table there are over 35,000 clones, approximately 85% of which are singletons. Sequencing was carried out using peripheral blood. These receptors were taken from an elderly woman with COVID-19, enrolled during active disease.

The gene calls are TRBV27 and TRBJ2-7; 9 nucleotides match TRBD1. The CDR3 consists of 17 residues. Trimming cost V 5 bases and J 2 bases; bases outside gene matches: 13. CDR1 MNHEY and CDR2 SMNVEV come from the germline V gene (reference sequence). Here the CDR3 reads CASSPNSGGQGPYEQYF. The DNA of the CDR3 is TGTGCCAGCAGTCCGAATTCGGGGGGACAGGGACCCTACGAGCAGTACTTC.

This CDR3 reads CAGTGGLNEQFF. CDR3 DNA sequence: TGTGCCGGGACAGGGGGCCTCAATGAGCAGTTCTTC. The chain links TRBV7-9 to TRBJ2-1; 12 bases line up with TRBD1. Per germline, CDR1 SEHNR and CDR2 FQNEAQ (reference sequence). This CDR3 contains 12 residues. The ends lost 11 bases at V and 6 bases at J; junction bases unmatched: 2. The full variable domain, with the rest looked up from reference TRBV7-9 and TRBJ2-1, is DTGVSQNPRHKITKRGQNVTFRCDPISEHNRLYWYRQTLGQGPEFLTYFQNEAQLEKSRLLSDRFSAERPKGSFSTLEIQRTEQGDSAMYLCAGTGGLNEQFFGPGTRLTVL.

This clone appeared once. The chain has TRBV5-1 and TRBJ2-7; tentatively, D is TRBD1 (5 bases). This CDR3 comprises 15 residues. Trimming stripped 2 bases from V and 6 bases from J, with 18 bases between. Germline V gives CDR1 SGHRS, CDR2 YFSETQ. The CDR3 DNA follows: TGCGCCAGCAGCTTCCAAGAGCCCCAGGGTTTCGAGCAGTACTTC. Protein product: CASSFQEPQGFEQYF.

This clone was observed once. V and J are TRBV29-1 and TRBJ1-1; 7 positions agree with TRBD1. Germline V gives CDR1 SQVTM, CDR2 ANQGSEA. The CDR3 consists of 11 residues. V gave up 7 bases and J gave up 8 bases; unmatched junction bases: 7. The CDR3 sequence is CSAFTGAEAFF. CDR3 nucleotides: TGCAGCGCCTTTACAGGGGCGGAAGCTTTCTTT.

This chain joins TRBV19 and TRBJ2-3; D ambiguous. Trimming took 3 bases from V and 0 from J, leaving 7 bases between them. The CDR3 loop spans 14 amino acids. The V gene's germline CDR1 is LNHDA and CDR2 SQIVND (reference sequence). The CDR3, as DNA: TGTGCCAGTAGTATCTGGCCTAGCACAGATACGCAGTATTTT. Residues: CASSIWPSTDTQYF.

The chain has TRBV6-5 and TRBJ1-2; D might be TRBD1 (5 bases). CDR3 length: 15 amino acids. The germline CDR1 and CDR2 sequences are MNHEY and SVGAGI. Trimming left V 5 bases short and J 6 bases short, with 19 bases between. In DNA form, the CDR3 reads TGTGCCAGCAGTACCGTCAGCAGGGAAGTCGATGGCTACACCTTC. It specifies CASSTVSREVDGYTF.

This clone was observed a single time. The chain employs TRBV6-6 and TRBJ2-7; 13 nucleotides agree with TRBD2. After removal of 2 bases from V and 6 bases from J, the junction contained 7 bases not matched to a gene. Germline CDR1 and CDR2: MNHNY and SVGAGI (reference sequence). This CDR3 is built from 16 residues. CDR3 sequence: CASSYSGGLAGFEQYF. The CDR3, as DNA: TGTGCCAGCAGTTACAGTGGGGGACTAGCGGGGTTCGAGCAGTACTTC.

The chain joins TRBV7-9 to TRBJ2-7; a weak D match, TRBD2 (6 bases). Germline V gene sequence: CDR1 SEHNR, CDR2 FQNEAQ (reference sequence). V lost 5 bases and J lost 6, with 20 bases in between. CDR3 length: 15 amino acids. CDR3 DNA sequence: TGTGCCAGCAGCCCCTCCCTGGCTAGCGTAAGCGAGCAGTACTTC. Translated, it gives CASSPSLASVSEQYF.

The chain recombines TRBV6-5 with TRBJ2-7; possible D gene TRBD2, 6 bases. Trimming removed 0 bases at V and 6 bases at J, with 15 bases between. The CDR3 contains 15 residues. CDR1 is MNHEY, CDR2 SVGAGI, per germline. The CDR3 region is CASSYSLGTQSEQYF. The CDR3, as DNA: TGTGCCAGCAGTTACTCTCTAGGGACTCAAAGCGAGCAGTACTTC.

The chain joins TRBV27 to TRBJ2-1, with 9 bases lining up with TRBD1. This CDR3 comprises 16 residues. V gave up 5 bases and J gave up 9 bases; unmatched junction bases: 14. Germline CDR1 and CDR2: MNHEY and SMNVEV (reference sequence). The CDR3 protein is CASSPGTGRFTGEQFF. The DNA of the CDR3 is TGTGCCAGCAGTCCCGGGACAGGGCGGTTCACGGGTGAGCAGTTCTTC.

The J gene is TRBJ1-2, the V gene TRBV9; 8 nucleotides line up with TRBD1. After removal of 3 bases from V and 8 bases from J, the junction contained 6 bases not matched to a gene. From germline, CDR1 is SGDLS and CDR2 YYNGEE. The CDR3 length is 13 residues. The CDR3 bases are TGTGCCAGCAGCGGGCGACAGGGGTCCGGCTACACCTTC. Encoded protein: CASSGRQGSGYTF. Supplemented by reference TRBV9 and TRBJ1-2, the full variable domain reads DSGVTQTPKHLITATGQRVTLRCSPRSGDLSVYWYQQSLDQGLQFLIQYYNGEERAKGNILERFSAQQFPDLHSELNLSSLELGDSALYFCASSGRQGSGYTFGSGTRLTVV.

The rearrangement uses TRBV4-3 and TRBJ1-4, with no clear D. Germline CDR1 LGHNA, CDR2 YSLEER. This CDR3 is built from 18 residues. V was clipped by 0 bases and J by 0 bases, with 14 bases between them. The CDR3 spells CASSQDIFSGTTNEKLFF. The DNA of the CDR3 is TGCGCCAGCAGCCAAGATATCTTTTCCGGGACAACTAATGAAAAACTGTTTTTT.

The V and J genes are TRBV7-2 and TRBJ2-1; D uncertain. The V and J ends lost 5 bases and 5 bases respectively, with 10 bases between them. This CDR3 has 13 amino acids. Germline CDR1 is SGHTA and CDR2 is FQGNSA. The CDR3 loop is CASSPRAHNEQFF. The CDR3 DNA follows: TGTGCCAGCAGCCCCCGAGCACACAATGAGCAGTTCTTC.

The chain employs TRBV9 and TRBJ2-7, with D possibly being TRBD1 (5 bases). The CDR3 length is 13 residues. The germline V gene has CDR1 SGDLS and CDR2 YYNGEE. Trimming took off 3 bases at V and 0 bases at J, with 7 bases between the two ends. The CDR3 nucleotides are TGTGCCAGCAGCGATGGGGCCTCCTACGAGCAGTACTTC. It translates to CASSDGASYEQYF.

The gene calls are TRBV5-8 and TRBJ2-7, with 10 nucleotides matching TRBD2. The germline V gene encodes CDR1 SGHTS and CDR2 YDEGEE. V lost 2 bases to trimming and J lost 0 bases; unmatched junction nucleotides: 2. CDR3 length equals 15 residues. The CDR3 protein is CASSFLAGASYEQYF. The CDR3 DNA reads as TGTGCCAGCAGCTTCCTAGCGGGGGCCTCCTACGAGCAGTACTTC.

This chain joins TRBV25-1 and TRBJ1-1, with D perhaps matching TRBD1 (5 bases). The V and J ends lost 10 bases and 1 base respectively, with 10 bases between them. The germline CDR1 and CDR2 sequences are MGHDK and SYGVNS. The CDR3 consists of 12 residues. The chain's CDR3 is CATGGGNTEAFF. The DNA of the CDR3 is TGTGCCACCGGCGGGGGGAACACTGAAGCTTTCTTT. Full variable domain (rest looked up from reference TRBV25-1 and TRBJ1-1): EADIYQTPRYLVIGTGKKITLECSQTMGHDKMYWYQQDPGMELHLIHYSYGVNSTEKGDLSSESTVSRIRTEHFPLTLESARPSHTSQYLCATGGGNTEAFFGQGTRLTVV.

This chain joins TRBV5-1 and TRBJ2-5; D possibly corresponds to TRBD2 (6 bases). Trimming cost V 2 bases and J 0 bases, with 11 bases left between them. This CDR3 spans 15 amino acids. The V gene's germline CDR1 is SGHRS and CDR2 YFSETQ. The CDR3 bases are TGCGCCAGCAGCTTCGCTAGCGCGTACCAAGAGACCCAGTACTTC. It specifies CASSFASAYQETQYF.

This chain links TRBV5-1 with TRBJ2-5; D is uncertain. Trimming shortened V by 3 bases and J by 5 bases, and 8 bases separated the two germline ends. Germline V gene sequence: CDR1 SGHRS, CDR2 YFSETQ. CDR3 size: 12 residues. CDR3 nucleotide sequence: TGCGCCAGCAGCTACAACCCGGAGACCCAGTACTTC. This encodes CASSYNPETQYF.

The chain recombines TRBV6-5 with TRBJ2-7; 10 positions agree with TRBD2. Germline V gives CDR1 MNHEY, CDR2 SVGAGI. The CDR3 has 16 residues. The J segment lost 4 bases and the V segment lost 2 bases, leaving 8 bases of the junction unmatched. CDR3 sequence (DNA): TGTGCCAGCAGTTACACTAGCGGGAAACTAGTGTACGAGCAGTACTTC. Translation gives CASSYTSGKLVYEQYF.

The CDR3 DNA sequence: TGTGCCAGTGCTATTTCCCTTAATTCACCCCTCCACTTT. Translated, it gives CASAISLNSPLHF. The chain links TRBV19 to TRBJ1-6, with D unclear. The germline V gene has CDR1 LNHDA and CDR2 SQIVND (reference sequence). CDR3 length: 13 residues. V shed 8 bases and J shed 6 bases, with 11 bases lying between them.

This clone has a handful of counts. The rearrangement joins TRBV4-1 to TRBJ2-2; 13 positions match TRBD2. CDR1 is MGHRA and CDR2 is YSYEKL in the germline V gene. The ends lost 0 bases at V and 6 bases at J; junction bases unmatched: 4. The CDR3 sequence is 17 residues long. The CDR3 region has the DNA TGCGCCAGCAGCCAAGATACGGGACTAGCGGGATCCGGGGAGCTGTTTTTT. Protein: CASSQDTGLAGSGELFF.

V gene TRBV27 combines with J gene TRBJ2-1; no firm D call. V gave up 3 bases and J gave up 3 bases, with 9 bases separating them. Germline values: CDR1 MNHEY, CDR2 SMNVEV (reference sequence). This CDR3 comprises 14 residues. The CDR3 DNA reads as TGTGCCAGCAGTTTGGCGGCCCTCTACAATGAGCAGTTCTTC. Protein product: CASSLAALYNEQFF.